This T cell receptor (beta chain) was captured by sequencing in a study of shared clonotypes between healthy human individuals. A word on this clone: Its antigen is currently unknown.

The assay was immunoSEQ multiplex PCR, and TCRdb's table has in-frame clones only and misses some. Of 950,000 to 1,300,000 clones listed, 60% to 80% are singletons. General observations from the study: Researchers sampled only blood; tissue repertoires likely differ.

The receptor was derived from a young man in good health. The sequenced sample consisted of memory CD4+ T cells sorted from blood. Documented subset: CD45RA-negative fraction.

The CDR3 loop reads CASSSRQGVNGYTF. DNA of the CDR3: TGTGCCAGTAGTAGCCGACAGGGGGTGAATGGCTACACCTTC. The V gene is TRBV19, the J gene TRBJ1-2; TRBD1 aligns across 9 bases. Germline V gives CDR1 LNHDA, CDR2 SQIVND (reference sequence). There are 14 residues in the CDR3. The V segment lost 4 bases and the J segment 6 bases; nucleotides outside the gene matches: 6.